Each of the 32 T cell receptor beta chains below was sequenced from the same sample in a study of Ad26.COV2.S vaccination and SARS-CoV-2 variants. Treatment of the sample: around 19 received Ad26.COV2.S at low or high dose, single or two shots; five or six received placebo; per-sample allocation not given. Sampling happened 63 days after the first vaccine or placebo injection. Assay used: immunoSEQ multiplex PCR; TCRdb lists only in-frame clones, some missing. The sample lists hundreds of thousands of clones; less than 90% were seen once. The specimen comprised peripheral blood, sampled in a trial of Ad26.COV2.S vaccine versus placebo. Every receptor here comes from a person between 18 and 59 years old who received the Ad26.COV2.S COVID-19 vaccine or a placebo.

The chain combines TRBV6-6 with TRBJ1-1, with D hard to call. This CDR3 has 13 residues. V lost 2 bases to trimming and J lost 1 base, with 5 bases between them. Per the germline V gene, CDR1 is MNHNY and CDR2 is SVGAGI (reference sequence). CDR3 loop: CASSYIRNTEAFF. CDR3 in DNA: TGTGCCAGCAGTTACATCAGGAACACTGAAGCTTTCTTT.

The V gene is TRBV27, the J gene TRBJ2-4; TRBD2 matches 13 bases. This CDR3 spans 12 amino acids. CDR1 is MNHEY and CDR2 is SMNVEV in the germline V gene (reference sequence). J gave up 14 bases and V 6 bases, and 4 bases lay outside the gene matches. The CDR3 bases are TGTGCCAGCAGACTAGCGGGAGGGCCGGAGTACTTC. This encodes CASRLAGGPEYF.

The V gene is TRBV30, the J gene TRBJ1-1, with TRBD1 as a possible D gene (6 bases). Germline loops: CDR1 GTSNPN, CDR2 SVGIG (reference sequence). V was clipped by 3 bases and J by 0 bases, with 8 bases between them. This CDR3 region has 13 residues. CDR3 DNA sequence: TGTGCCTGGAGGGGGACACTGAACACTGAAGCTTTCTTT. Residues: CAWRGTLNTEAFF.

The chain links TRBV27 to TRBJ1-2; D might be TRBD1 (5 bases). The ends were cut back, 2 bases at V and 7 bases at J, with 17 bases in the middle. This CDR3 region has 15 residues. Germline assignment: CDR1 MNHEY and CDR2 SMNVEV (reference sequence). The CDR3 loop reads CASSLGDGTSRGYTF. For the CDR3, the DNA is TGTGCCAGCAGTTTAGGGGACGGAACCAGCCGTGGCTACACCTTC.

V is TRBV29-1 and J is TRBJ2-6; 8 nucleotides line up with TRBD2. The length of the CDR3 is 17 residues. Germline trimming cut 2 bases from V and 0 bases from J; bases unmatched to any gene: 6. The germline V gene encodes CDR1 SQVTM and CDR2 ANQGSEA. The CDR3 sequence: CSVEWNSGTSGANVLTF. The CDR3 nucleotides are TGCAGCGTTGAATGGAATAGCGGGACCTCTGGGGCCAACGTCCTGACTTTC.

The table lists this clone with a few counts. V is TRBV5-6 and J is TRBJ2-7; 9 nucleotides line up with TRBD1. J gave up 3 bases and V 4 bases, and 11 bases lay outside the gene matches. This CDR3 contains 16 residues. CDR1 is SGHDT and CDR2 is YYEEEE in the germline V gene. The CDR3 DNA sequence: TGTGCCAGCAGCCCAGTTAACAGGGGGCAGTTCTACGAGCAGTACTTC. As protein: CASSPVNRGQFYEQYF. The variable domain in full, with the rest retrieved from reference TRBV5-6 and TRBJ2-7, is DAGVTQSPTHLIKTRGQQVTLRCSPKSGHDTVSWYQQALGQGPQFIFQYYEEEERQRGNFPDRFSGHQFPNYSSELNVNALLLGDSALYLCASSPVNRGQFYEQYFGPGTRLTVT.

J is TRBJ2-2 and V is TRBV5-1; D remains unclear. The ends were cut back, 3 bases at V and 6 bases at J, with 6 bases in the middle. This CDR3 spans 12 amino acids. The germline V gene encodes CDR1 SGHRS and CDR2 YFSETQ. In DNA, the CDR3 is TGCGCCAGCAGCTACGGCCCCGGGGAGCTGTTTTTT. This encodes CASSYGPGELFF.

The genes are TRBV14 and TRBJ1-1; D may be TRBD1 (6 bases). The V end was cut by 3 bases, the J end by 0 bases, with 17 bases between. The CDR3 consists of 17 residues. Germline values: CDR1 SGHDN, CDR2 FVKESK. CDR3 bases: TGTGCCAGCAGCCACCCTCGGGGGGGCCTGATGAACACTGAAGCTTTCTTT. Translating it yields CASSHPRGGLMNTEAFF.

The chain is built from TRBV7-9 and TRBJ2-5, with 8 bases that match TRBD1. Trimming at V came to 8 bases and at J to 1 base, leaving 21 bases not matched to a gene. Germline CDR1 and CDR2: SEHNR and FQNEAQ (reference sequence). This CDR3 contains 19 residues. The CDR3: CASARGVRPGGLGQETQYF. CDR3 coding DNA: TGTGCCAGCGCCAGGGGAGTCAGACCAGGGGGCCTTGGCCAAGAGACCCAGTACTTC. Using reference TRBV7-9 and TRBJ2-5 for the parts outside the CDR3, the full variable domain is DTGVSQNPRHKITKRGQNVTFRCDPISEHNRLYWYRQTLGQGPEFLTYFQNEAQLEKSRLLSDRFSAERPKGSFSTLEIQRTEQGDSAMYLCASARGVRPGGLGQETQYFGPGTRLLVL.

The chain uses TRBV7-3 and TRBJ2-2; D not resolved. Germline CDR1 reads SGHTA; CDR2 reads FQGTGA. The CDR3 is 15 residues long. Between the trimmed V and J ends, which lost 5 bases and 4 bases, there was a span of 14 bases. The CDR3 loop reads CASSTRRHPTGELFF. The CDR3 coding sequence is TGTGCCAGCAGCACAAGAAGACACCCCACCGGGGAGCTGTTTTTT. The full variable domain, completed using reference TRBV7-3 and TRBJ2-2, is GAGVSQTPSNKVTEKGKYVELRCDPISGHTALYWYRQSLGQGPEFLIYFQGTGAADDSGLPNDRFFAVRPEGSVSTLKIQRTERGDSAVYLCASSTRRHPTGELFFGEGSRLTVL.

The J gene is TRBJ2-7, the V gene TRBV12-5; the D is unclear. Trimming left V 5 bases short and J 2 bases short, with 13 bases between. Per germline, CDR1 LGHNT and CDR2 FRNRAP. The CDR3 runs 14 residues. CDR3 bases: TGTGCTAGTGGTCCCAGCCTCAGGCCCTACGAGCAGTACTTC. Residues: CASGPSLRPYEQYF.

This clone was seen more than once but under ten times. J is TRBJ2-7 and V is TRBV27; 10 bases map to TRBD1. The V segment lost 6 bases and the J segment 3 bases; nucleotides outside the gene matches: 11. The CDR3 sequence is 16 residues long. The germline gives CDR1 MNHEY, CDR2 SMNVEV (reference sequence). DNA for the CDR3: TGTGCCAGCAGCCTGAGAGCCGGGACAGGGGTCTACGAGCAGTACTTC. Its protein is CASSLRAGTGVYEQYF.

The chain links TRBV20-1 to TRBJ2-3; D gene uncertain. The germline gives CDR1 DFQATT, CDR2 SNEGSKA (reference sequence). The CDR3 runs 17 residues. V was cut by 4 bases and J by 0 bases, with 20 bases left in between. In nucleotides, the CDR3 is TGCAGTGCTACTGACCCCCGGGCGGACCCTAGCACAGATACGCAGTATTTT. Residues: CSATDPRADPSTDTQYF.

This chain links TRBV11-3 with TRBJ2-3; 8 bases agree with TRBD1. This CDR3 contains 15 residues. CDR1 is SGHNT and CDR2 is YENEEA in the germline V gene. V shed 6 bases and J 0 bases; nucleotides not matched to a gene: 5. The CDR3 region is CASSLTGGSTDTQYF. CDR3 sequence (DNA): TGTGCCAGCAGTTTAACAGGGGGTAGCACAGATACGCAGTATTTT.

The chain carries TRBV6-5 and TRBJ1-4; D is ambiguous. This CDR3 is built from 13 residues. Germline CDR1 and CDR2: MNHEY and SVGAGI. V shed 7 bases and J shed 10 bases, with 16 bases lying between them. The CDR3 DNA is TGTGCCAGCATACTTCCCGAAACCGGAAAACTGTTTTTT. Translated: CASILPETGKLFF.

This clone was seen once. V gene TRBV4-1 combines with J gene TRBJ1-6; D uncertain. Looked up from germline, CDR1 is MGHRA and CDR2 is YSYEKL. This CDR3 contains 14 residues. The V end was cut by 1 base, the J end by 7 bases, with 8 bases between. CDR3 loop: CASSQGTWNSPLHF. CDR3 coding DNA: TGCGCCAGCAGCCAAGGTACTTGGAATTCACCCCTCCACTTT.

J is TRBJ2-2 and V is TRBV4-2; D is unclear. Trimming removed 0 bases from V and 7 bases from J, with 15 bases in between. Germline assignment: CDR1 LGHNA and CDR2 YNFKEQ. This CDR3 spans 16 amino acids. CDR3 region: CASSQDLGLVGGELFF. As DNA, the CDR3 is TGTGCCAGCAGCCAAGACCTCGGGCTAGTCGGCGGGGAGCTGTTTTTT.

The chain carries TRBV5-1 and TRBJ2-7, with 9 bases lining up with TRBD1. V lost 4 bases to trimming and J lost 6 bases; unmatched junction nucleotides: 14. This CDR3 has 16 amino acids. Per germline, CDR1 SGHRS and CDR2 YFSETQ. CDR3 DNA sequence: TGCGCCAGCAGCCGGAGTACGGGACAGGGTCTCTTCGAGCAGTACTTC. Translated, it gives CASSRSTGQGLFEQYF. The whole variable domain, remainder taken from reference TRBV5-1 and TRBJ2-7, is KAGVTQTPRYLIKTRGQQVTLSCSPISGHRSVSWYQQTPGQGLQFLFEYFSETQRNKGNFPGRFSGRQFSNSRSEMNVSTLELGDSALYLCASSRSTGQGLFEQYFGPGTRLTVT.

This sequence joins TRBV9 and TRBJ1-2, with D possibly being TRBD1 (5 bases). V was pared by 1 base and J by 2 bases, with 15 bases between. Germline values: CDR1 SGDLS, CDR2 YYNGEE. The CDR3 runs 16 residues. In DNA, the CDR3 is TGTGCCAGCAGCGTATCGCCGGGACGGGGGAACTATGGCTACACCTTC. It yields the protein CASSVSPGRGNYGYTF.

This clone is a singleton in its sample. The V gene is TRBV12-3 or TRBV12-4, the J gene TRBJ2-5, with 7 bases aligning to TRBD1. The CDR3 length is 13 residues. V shed 5 bases and J 5 bases; nucleotides not matched to a gene: 5. CDR3 region: CASSTGVVETQYF. CDR3 nucleotides: TGTGCCAGCAGTACAGGGGTTGTTGAGACCCAGTACTTC.

This clone was observed once. In DNA, the CDR3 is TGTGCCAGCCTACCGCGGGTAGCGGGACTTGAGCAGTTCTTC. Translated: CASLPRVAGLEQFF. V usage is TRBV6-5 and J usage is TRBJ2-1, with 8 bases fitting TRBD2. V lost 8 bases to trimming and J lost 9 bases; unmatched junction nucleotides: 12. Germline CDR1 is MNHEY and CDR2 is SVGAGI. The CDR3 spans 14 residues.

As regards this clone: Different DNA sequences within this sample yield the same CDR3. This rearrangement joins TRBV7-2 to TRBJ2-2; D is perhaps TRBD1 or TRBD2 (5 bases each). The CDR3 runs to 14 residues. The germline V gene encodes CDR1 SGHTA and CDR2 FQGNSA. Trimming removed 1 base at V and 3 bases at J, with 6 bases between. The CDR3 sequence is CASSLGGYTGELFF. CDR3 bases: TGTGCCAGCAGCTTAGGGGGGTACACCGGGGAGCTGTTTTTT.

The J gene is TRBJ1-5, the V gene TRBV19; 9 positions agree with TRBD1. The V segment lost 5 bases and the J segment 3 bases; nucleotides outside the gene matches: 5. The CDR3 is made up of 15 amino acids. CDR1 LNHDA and CDR2 SQIVND come from the germline V gene (reference sequence). CDR3 coding DNA: TGTGCCAGTAGTTCAGGACAGGGGCTCAATCAGCCCCAGCATTTT. It translates to CASSSGQGLNQPQHF.

J is TRBJ2-2 and V is TRBV7-8; possibly TRBD1 or TRBD2 for D (6 bases each). This CDR3 comprises 16 residues. Germline values: CDR1 SGHVS, CDR2 FQNEAQ. V dropped 5 bases and J dropped 4 bases, with 17 bases sitting between them. This chain's CDR3 is CASSLRDTGVTGELFF. The CDR3 bases are TGTGCCAGCAGCCTCCGGGACACGGGAGTCACCGGGGAGCTGTTTTTT.

V gene TRBV5-6 combines with J gene TRBJ2-5; a possible D gene is TRBD1 (5 bases). V lost 0 bases, J lost 7 bases, and 7 bases lay in between. The CDR3 covers 12 residues. Germline lookup yields CDR1 SGHDT and CDR2 YYEEEE. The CDR3 sequence is CASSLAGLTQYF. CDR3 in DNA: TGTGCCAGCAGCTTGGCAGGGTTGACCCAGTACTTC.

The chain combines TRBV9 with TRBJ2-2, with 9 bases lining up with TRBD2. This CDR3 is built from 16 residues. Trimming removed 0 bases from V and 7 bases from J; junction bases left unmatched: 7. CDR1 and CDR2 (germline): SGDLS, YYNGEE. This chain's CDR3 is CASSVEGSGSDGELFF. The CDR3 DNA reads TGTGCCAGCAGCGTAGAGGGTAGCGGGAGCGACGGGGAGCTGTTTTTT.

V usage is TRBV4-1 and J usage is TRBJ1-4; D perhaps matches TRBD1 (5 bases). This CDR3 contains 16 residues. From germline, CDR1 is MGHRA and CDR2 YSYEKL. Deletions cut 3 bases from V and 2 bases from J, with 13 bases between. Written as DNA, the CDR3 is TGCGCCAGCAGCCAGCTTCCAGGGAGGACTAATGAAAAACTGTTTTTT. Its translation: CASSQLPGRTNEKLFF.

The chain employs TRBV12-3 or TRBV12-4 and TRBJ1-2; D ambiguous. V was shortened by 3 bases and J by 3 bases, with 8 bases between the two germline ends. This CDR3 has 13 residues. CDR3 in amino acids: CASSLTRDYGYTF. CDR3 DNA sequence: TGTGCCAGCAGTTTGACGAGGGACTATGGCTACACCTTC.

The gene calls are TRBV2 and TRBJ2-7, with 9 bases matching TRBD2. The CDR3 contains 13 residues. CDR1 and CDR2 from the germline V gene are SNHLY and FYNNEI. V gave up 11 bases and J gave up 4 bases; unmatched junction bases: 9. As DNA, the CDR3 is TGTGCCGGGTCGACTAGCGGCAATTACGAGCAGTACTTC. Protein sequence: CAGSTSGNYEQYF.

This clone was recorded only once. The chain recombines TRBV18 with TRBJ2-2; a weak D match, TRBD1 (6 bases). V lost 3 bases to trimming and J lost 1 base, with 12 bases between them. Germline V CDR1 and CDR2: KGHSH, LQKENI. The CDR3 has 16 residues. The CDR3 protein is CASSPLPGQNTGELFF. Here the CDR3 DNA reads TGTGCCAGCTCACCCTTACCGGGACAGAACACCGGGGAGCTGTTTTTT.

The rearrangement links TRBV9 to TRBJ2-5, with 11 bases that match TRBD2. V shed 4 bases and J 2 bases; nucleotides not matched to a gene: 4. The CDR3 spans 15 residues. Looked up from germline, CDR1 is SGDLS and CDR2 is YYNGEE. The CDR3 loop reads CASSPSGGLQETQYF. The CDR3, as DNA: TGTGCCAGCAGCCCTAGCGGGGGGCTTCAAGAGACCCAGTACTTC.

The chain is built from TRBV7-6 and TRBJ2-1; the D gene could be TRBD1 or TRBD2 (6 bases each). In germline, CDR1 is SGHVS, CDR2 FNYEAQ. The CDR3 runs 15 residues. Trimming took 5 bases from V and 6 from J, leaving 17 bases between them. The CDR3 DNA reads TGTGCCAGCAGCCTAGGGGGGCCGATAATCAATGAGCAGTTCTTC. Translation gives CASSLGGPIINEQFF. Full variable domain (remainder filled in from reference TRBV7-6 and TRBJ2-1): GAGVSQSPRYKVTKRGQDVALRCDPISGHVSLYWYRQALGQGPEFLTYFNYEAQQDKSGLPNDRFSAERPEGSISTLTIQRTEQRDSAMYRCASSLGGPIINEQFFGPGTRLTVL.